This TCR beta chain was identified during a study of T cell repertoires in cytomegalovirus infection. Study summary: Epitope selection comprised recently identified HLA-C-restricted CMV epitopes and well-studied HLA-B-restricted CMV epitopes.

Turning to this clonotype: The antigen remains unidentified.

Using its own MiXCR run on the reads, TCRdb lists one record per CDR3 protein. The sample comprises a few hundred thousand distinct CDR3 sequences, roughly 43% of which are singletons, and about 46% rests with the top ten. Study-wide results and caveats: In two of eight donors, the top clonotype was HLA-C-restricted CMV-specific. Frequencies of public TCR beta families were cumulated, and this identified carriers of CMV plus the relevant HLA.

Germline assignment: CDR1 SGHTS and CDR2 YDEGEE. V shed 1 base and J shed 1 base, with 9 bases lying between them. The CDR3 runs to 15 residues. The source was cultured PBMCs, collected from culture after CMV antigen stimulation. V usage is TRBV5-8 and J usage is TRBJ1-5, with D possibly matching TRBD1 (5 bases). The clonotype comes from a human donor in good health (CMV status not recorded). Some clones in this sample may be carry-over from other donors' samples. The CDR3 loop reads CASSLYGGSNQPQHF. The CDR3 nucleotides are TGTGCCAGCAGCTTGTACGGGGGGAGCAATCAGCCCCAGCATTTT.